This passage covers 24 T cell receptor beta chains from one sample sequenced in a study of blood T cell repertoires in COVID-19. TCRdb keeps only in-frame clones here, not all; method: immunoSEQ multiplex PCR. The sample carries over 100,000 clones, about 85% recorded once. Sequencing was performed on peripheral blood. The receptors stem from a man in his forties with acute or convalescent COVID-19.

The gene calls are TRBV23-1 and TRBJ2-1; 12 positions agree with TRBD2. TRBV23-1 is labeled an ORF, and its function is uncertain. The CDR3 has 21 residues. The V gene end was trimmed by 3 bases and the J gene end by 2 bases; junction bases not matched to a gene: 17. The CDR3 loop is CASSQSSTSGSGSYAYNEQFF. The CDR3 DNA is TGCGCCAGCAGTCAGTCGTCGACTAGCGGGAGCGGCAGCTACGCCTACAATGAGCAGTTCTTC.

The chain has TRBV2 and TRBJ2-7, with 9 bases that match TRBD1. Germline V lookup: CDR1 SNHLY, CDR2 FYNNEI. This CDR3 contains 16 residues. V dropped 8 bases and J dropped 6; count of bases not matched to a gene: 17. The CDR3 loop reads CASRTIRDREVLEQYF. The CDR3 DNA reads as TGTGCCAGCCGAACAATCCGGGACAGGGAGGTTCTCGAGCAGTACTTC.

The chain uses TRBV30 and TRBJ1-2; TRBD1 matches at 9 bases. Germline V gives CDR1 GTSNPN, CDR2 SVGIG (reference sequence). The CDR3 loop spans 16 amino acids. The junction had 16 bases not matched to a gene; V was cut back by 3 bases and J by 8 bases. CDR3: CAWRTYPGQGFRGYTF. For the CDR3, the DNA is TGTGCCTGGAGGACCTATCCGGGACAGGGCTTTCGAGGCTACACCTTC.

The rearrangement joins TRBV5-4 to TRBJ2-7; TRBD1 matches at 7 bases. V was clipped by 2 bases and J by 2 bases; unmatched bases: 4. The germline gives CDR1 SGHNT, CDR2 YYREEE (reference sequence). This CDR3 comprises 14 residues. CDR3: CASSFRDSPYEQYF. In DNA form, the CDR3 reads TGTGCCAGCAGCTTCCGGGACAGTCCCTACGAGCAGTACTTC.

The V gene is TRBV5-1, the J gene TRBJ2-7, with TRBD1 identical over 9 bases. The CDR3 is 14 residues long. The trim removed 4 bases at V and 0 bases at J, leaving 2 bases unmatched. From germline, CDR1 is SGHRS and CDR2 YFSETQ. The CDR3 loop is CASSLQGASYEQYF. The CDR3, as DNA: TGCGCCAGCAGCCTACAGGGGGCCTCCTACGAGCAGTACTTC.

The DNA for the CDR3 is TGTGCCAGCAGTGGTTTTACCGCGGGCTACACCTTC. Amino acid sequence: CASSGFTAGYTF. The chain employs TRBV28 and TRBJ1-2; D unresolved. Germline V gene sequence: CDR1 MDHEN, CDR2 SYDVKM. CDR3 length equals 12 residues. Trimming pared 5 bases from V and 8 bases from J, leaving 12 bases between.

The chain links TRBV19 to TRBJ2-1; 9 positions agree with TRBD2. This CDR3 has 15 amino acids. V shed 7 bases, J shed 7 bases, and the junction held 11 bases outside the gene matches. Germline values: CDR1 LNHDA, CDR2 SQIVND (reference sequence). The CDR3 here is CASIDRAGGLNEQFF. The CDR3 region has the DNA TGTGCCAGTATAGATAGGGCGGGGGGGCTGAATGAGCAGTTCTTC. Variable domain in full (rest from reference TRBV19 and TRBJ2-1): DGGITQSPKYLFRKEGQNVTLSCEQNLNHDAMYWYRQDPGQGLRLIYYSQIVNDFQKGDIAEGYSVSREKKESFPLTVTSAQKNPTAFYLCASIDRAGGLNEQFFGPGTRLTVL.

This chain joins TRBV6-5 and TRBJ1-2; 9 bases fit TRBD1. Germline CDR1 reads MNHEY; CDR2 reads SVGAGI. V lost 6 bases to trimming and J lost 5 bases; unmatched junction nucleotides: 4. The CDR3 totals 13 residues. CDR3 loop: CASRTGTGYGYTF. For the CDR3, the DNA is TGTGCCAGCAGGACCGGGACAGGGTATGGCTACACCTTC.

The CDR3 DNA reads TGCGCCAGCAGTGATGGCAGAAAACCCTACAATGAGCAGTTCTTC. Encoded protein: CASSDGRKPYNEQFF. This chain links TRBV10-1 with TRBJ2-1; D ambiguous. Germline V gene lookup returns CDR1 WNHNN and CDR2 SYGVQD (reference sequence). The CDR3 runs to 15 residues. Deletions cut 3 bases from V and 2 bases from J, with 11 bases between.

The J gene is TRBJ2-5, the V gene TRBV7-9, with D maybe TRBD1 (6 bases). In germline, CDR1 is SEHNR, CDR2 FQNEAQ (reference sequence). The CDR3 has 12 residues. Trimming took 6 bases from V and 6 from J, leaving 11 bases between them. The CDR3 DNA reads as TGTGCCAGCAGGTCAGGGGCTCAGACCCAGTACTTC. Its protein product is CASRSGAQTQYF.

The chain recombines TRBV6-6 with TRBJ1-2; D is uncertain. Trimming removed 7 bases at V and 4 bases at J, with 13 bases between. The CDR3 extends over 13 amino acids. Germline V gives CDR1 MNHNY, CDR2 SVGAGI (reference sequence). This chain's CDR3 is CASTPTEVYGYTF. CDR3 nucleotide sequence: TGTGCCAGCACCCCTACAGAAGTCTATGGCTACACCTTC.

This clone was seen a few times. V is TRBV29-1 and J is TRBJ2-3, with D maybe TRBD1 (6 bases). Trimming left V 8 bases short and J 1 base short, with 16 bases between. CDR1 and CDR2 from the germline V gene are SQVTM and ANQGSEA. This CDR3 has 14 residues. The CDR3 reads CSTARAGGTDTQYF. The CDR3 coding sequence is TGCAGCACCGCGAGGGCAGGGGGCACAGATACGCAGTATTTT.

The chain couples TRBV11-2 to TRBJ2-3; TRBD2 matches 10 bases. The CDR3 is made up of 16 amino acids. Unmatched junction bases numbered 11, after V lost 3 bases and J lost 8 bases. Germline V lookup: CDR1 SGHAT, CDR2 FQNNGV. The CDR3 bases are TGTGCCAGCAGCTTTATTAGCGGGGGGCCCCTAAGTACGCAGTATTTT. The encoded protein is CASSFISGGPLSTQYF.

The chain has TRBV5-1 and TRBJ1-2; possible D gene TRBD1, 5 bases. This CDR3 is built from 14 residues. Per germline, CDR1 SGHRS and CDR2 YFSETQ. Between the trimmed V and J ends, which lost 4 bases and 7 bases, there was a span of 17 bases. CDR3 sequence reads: CASSPSGAWSGYTF. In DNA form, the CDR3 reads TGCGCCAGCAGCCCCAGCGGGGCATGGAGTGGCTACACCTTC. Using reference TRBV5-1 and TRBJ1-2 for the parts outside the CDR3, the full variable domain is KAGVTQTPRYLIKTRGQQVTLSCSPISGHRSVSWYQQTPGQGLQFLFEYFSETQRNKGNFPGRFSGRQFSNSRSEMNVSTLELGDSALYLCASSPSGAWSGYTFGSGTRLTVV.

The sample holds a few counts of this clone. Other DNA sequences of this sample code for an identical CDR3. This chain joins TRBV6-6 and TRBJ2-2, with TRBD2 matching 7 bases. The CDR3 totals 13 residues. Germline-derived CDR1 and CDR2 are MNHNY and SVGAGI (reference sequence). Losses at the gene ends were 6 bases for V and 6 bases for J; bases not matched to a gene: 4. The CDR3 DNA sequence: TGTGCCAGCAGACACCGGGGGGCCGGGGAGCTGTTTTTT. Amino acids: CASRHRGAGELFF.

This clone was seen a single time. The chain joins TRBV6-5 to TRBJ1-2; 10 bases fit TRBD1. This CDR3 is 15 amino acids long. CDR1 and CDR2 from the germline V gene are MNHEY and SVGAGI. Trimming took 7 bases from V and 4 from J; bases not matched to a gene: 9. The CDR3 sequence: CASIRDRGSTYGYTF. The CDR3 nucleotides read TGTGCCAGCATCCGGGACAGGGGCTCTACCTATGGCTACACCTTC.

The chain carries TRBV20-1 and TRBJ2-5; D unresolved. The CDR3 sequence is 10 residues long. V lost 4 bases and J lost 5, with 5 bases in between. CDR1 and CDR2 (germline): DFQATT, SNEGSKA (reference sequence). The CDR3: CSATMETQYF. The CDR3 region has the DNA TGCAGTGCTACTATGGAGACCCAGTACTTC.

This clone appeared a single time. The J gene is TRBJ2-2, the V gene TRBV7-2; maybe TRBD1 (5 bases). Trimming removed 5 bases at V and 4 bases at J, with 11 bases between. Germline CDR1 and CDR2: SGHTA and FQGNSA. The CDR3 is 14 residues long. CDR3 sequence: CASSRGYRTGELFF. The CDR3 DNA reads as TGTGCCAGCAGCAGGGGCTACCGCACCGGGGAGCTGTTTTTT. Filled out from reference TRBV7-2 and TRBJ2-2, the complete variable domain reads GAGVSQSPSNKVTEKGKDVELRCDPISGHTALYWYRQSLGQGLEFLIYFQGNSAPDKSGLPSDRFSAERTGGSVSTLTIQRTQQEDSAVYLCASSRGYRTGELFFGEGSRLTVL.

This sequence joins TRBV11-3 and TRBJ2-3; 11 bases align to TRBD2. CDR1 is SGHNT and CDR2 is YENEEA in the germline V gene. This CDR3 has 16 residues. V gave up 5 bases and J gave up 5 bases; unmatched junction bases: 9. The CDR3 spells CASSPNSGGARDTQYF. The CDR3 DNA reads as TGTGCCAGCAGCCCAAATAGCGGGGGGGCCCGAGATACGCAGTATTTT. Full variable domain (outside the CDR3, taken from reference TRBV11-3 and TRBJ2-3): EAGVVQSPRYKIIEKKQPVAFWCNPISGHNTLYWYLQNLGQGPELLIRYENEEAVDDSQLPKDRFSAERLKGVDSTLKIQPAELGDSAVYLCASSPNSGGARDTQYFGPGTRLTVL.

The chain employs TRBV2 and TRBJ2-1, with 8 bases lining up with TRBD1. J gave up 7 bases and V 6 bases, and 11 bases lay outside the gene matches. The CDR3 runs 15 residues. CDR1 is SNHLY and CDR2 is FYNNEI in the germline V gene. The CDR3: CASSAQGGGPNEQFF. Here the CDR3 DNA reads TGTGCCAGCAGCGCACAGGGGGGCGGGCCTAATGAGCAGTTCTTC. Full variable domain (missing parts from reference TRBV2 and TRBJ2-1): EPEVTQTPSHQVTQMGQEVILRCVPISNHLYFYWYRQILGQKVEFLVSFYNNEISEKSEIFDDQFSVERPDGSNFTLKIRSTKLEDSAMYFCASSAQGGGPNEQFFGPGTRLTVL.

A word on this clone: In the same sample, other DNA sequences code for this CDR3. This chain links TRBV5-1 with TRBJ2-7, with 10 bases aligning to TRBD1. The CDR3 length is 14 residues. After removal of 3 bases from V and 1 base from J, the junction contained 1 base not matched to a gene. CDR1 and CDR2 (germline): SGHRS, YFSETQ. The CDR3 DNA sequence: TGCGCCAGCAGCTCGGGACAGGGGTCCTACGAGCAGTACTTC. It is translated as CASSSGQGSYEQYF. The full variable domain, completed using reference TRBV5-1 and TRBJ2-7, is KAGVTQTPRYLIKTRGQQVTLSCSPISGHRSVSWYQQTPGQGLQFLFEYFSETQRNKGNFPGRFSGRQFSNSRSEMNVSTLELGDSALYLCASSSGQGSYEQYFGPGTRLTVT.

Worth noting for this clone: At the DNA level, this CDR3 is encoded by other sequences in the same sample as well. CDR3 DNA: TGTGCCAGCAGCCCAGATATCTCTGGAAACACCATATATTTT. It yields the protein CASSPDISGNTIYF. The chain employs TRBV7-9 and TRBJ1-3; D remains unclear. CDR1 SEHNR and CDR2 FQNEAQ come from the germline V gene (reference sequence). Between the trimmed V and J ends, which lost 5 bases and 0 bases, there was a span of 8 bases. CDR3 length: 14 amino acids.

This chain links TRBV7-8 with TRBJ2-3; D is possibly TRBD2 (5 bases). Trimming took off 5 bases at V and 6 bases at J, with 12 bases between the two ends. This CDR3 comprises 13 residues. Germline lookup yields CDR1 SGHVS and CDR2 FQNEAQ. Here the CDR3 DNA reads TGTGCCAGCAGCCCCGGGCGAGGGGATACGCAGTATTTT. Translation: CASSPGRGDTQYF.

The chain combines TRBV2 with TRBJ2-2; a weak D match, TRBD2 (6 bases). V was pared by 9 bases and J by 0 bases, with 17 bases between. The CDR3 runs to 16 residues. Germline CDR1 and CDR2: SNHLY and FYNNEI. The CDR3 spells CASSKGGYSNTGELFF. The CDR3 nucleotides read TGTGCCAGTTCTAAGGGAGGCTACTCGAACACCGGGGAGCTGTTTTTT.